This paragraph reports one T cell receptor (beta chain). Here immunoSEQ multiplex PCR was the method, and the copy in TCRdb shows in-frame clones only, minus some. The sample comprises roughly 75,000 clones, 75% to 90% of which are singletons, and 5.5% to 6.5% rests with the top ten. These data come from a study of OX40 agonist ivuxolimab in advanced cancers. In germline, CDR1 is MNHEY, CDR2 SVGAGI. V lost 2 bases, J lost 6 bases, and 7 bases lay in between. This CDR3 has 13 amino acids. The clonotype originates from an adult with an advanced solid tumor such as melanoma, head and neck, liver or kidney cancer. V gene TRBV6-5 combines with J gene TRBJ2-2; D call uncertain. The sequences come from CD4+ or CD8+ T cells sorted from blood, collected in a trial of the OX40 agonist ivuxolimab. The chain's CDR3 is CASSYAASGELFF. The CDR3, as DNA: TGTGCCAGCAGTTACGCGGCTTCCGGGGAGCTGTTTTTT.